Reported below is one T cell receptor (beta chain). This entry belongs to a study of blood T cell repertoires in COVID-19. Study context: Italy, Spain and the United States were the sources of the convalescent and acute COVID-19 samples. PBMCs, B-cell-depleted T cells, or T cells provided the cDNA or gDNA that made up the material.

As handled by the study authors: It was from reference gene primer amplification that nucleated cell counts were estimated. Here immunoSEQ multiplex PCR was the method, and the copy in TCRdb shows in-frame clones only, minus some. For V, J and clone size, that table is used; D and trimming come from the DNA. This table has 170,000 or so clones, approximately 80% appearing once. J lost 7 bases, V lost 2 bases, and 3 bases had no gene match. The CDR3 covers 15 residues. Germline V CDR1 and CDR2: KGHDR, SFDVKD. Sequences were obtained from peripheral blood. The chain recombines TRBV24-1 with TRBJ1-4; TRBD1 matches 10 bases. This receptor was identified in a woman aged 55-70 years with acute or convalescent COVID-19. The CDR3 sequence is CATSDSGTGVEKLFF. The CDR3 nucleotides read TGTGCCACCAGTGATTCCGGGACAGGGGTTGAAAAACTGTTTTTT.